Below, one T cell receptor (beta chain) is given with its context. What it binds is unknown. Trimming pared 3 bases from V and 2 bases from J, leaving 5 bases between. CDR3 length equals 12 residues. The germline CDR1 and CDR2 sequences are KGHSH and LQKENI. The entry originates in a study of OX40 agonist ivuxolimab in advanced cancers. Study information: Patients with hepatocellular carcinoma, melanoma, renal cell or head and neck cancer made up the dose-escalation patients. Findings of the study overall: It was also the case that some nonresponders had low normalized T-cell clonal expansion. Clonal expansion by week 6 occurred in CD4+ and CD8+ blood T cells (at 0.1 to 3.0 mg/kg).

The repertoire was sequenced with immunoSEQ multiplex PCR; TCRdb's copy has only in-frame clones and lacks some. In the table there are about 94,000 clones, 87% of which are singletons. Patients with a history of autoimmune disease or on systemic immunosuppression were excluded. This rearrangement joins TRBV18 to TRBJ2-7; D ambiguous. The sequenced sample was CD4+ or CD8+ T cells sorted from blood, obtained in a trial of the OX40 agonist ivuxolimab. This clonotype originated in an adult with an advanced solid tumor such as melanoma, head and neck, liver or kidney cancer. In DNA form, the CDR3 reads TGTGCCAGCTCACCCAATACCTACGAGCAGTACTTC. It translates to CASSPNTYEQYF.